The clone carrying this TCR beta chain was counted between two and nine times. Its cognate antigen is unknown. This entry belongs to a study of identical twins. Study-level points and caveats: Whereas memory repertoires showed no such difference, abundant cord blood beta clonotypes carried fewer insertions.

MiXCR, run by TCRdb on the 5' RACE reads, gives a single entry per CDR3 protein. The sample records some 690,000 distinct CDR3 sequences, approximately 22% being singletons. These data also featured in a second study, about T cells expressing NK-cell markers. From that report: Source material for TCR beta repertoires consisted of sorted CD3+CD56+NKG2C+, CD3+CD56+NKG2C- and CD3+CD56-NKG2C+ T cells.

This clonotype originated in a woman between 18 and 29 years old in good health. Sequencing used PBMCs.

The DNA for the CDR3 is TGCGCCAGCAGCTTAATCGGCTCGGCGGATGAAGCTTTCTTT. This codes for CASSLIGSADEAFF. The chain uses TRBV5-1 and TRBJ1-1; the D is unclear. CDR1 SGHRS and CDR2 YFSETQ come from the germline V gene. V was shortened by 2 bases and J by 7 bases, with 15 bases between the two germline ends. This CDR3 spans 14 amino acids.